The sequence of this T cell receptor beta chain was determined in a study of T cells expressing NK-cell markers. TCRdb reprocessed the 5' RACE reads and stores each CDR3 protein as one record, lacking DNA. The sample is made up of a few hundred thousand distinct CDR3 sequences, and the top ten hold around 5.2% of it. This CDR3 has 16 residues. CDR1 and CDR2 from the germline V gene are LGHDT and YNNKEL (reference sequence). The V gene is TRBV3-1, the J gene TRBJ2-5; TCRdb reports TRBD1, a call that lacks DNA to check it against. Sequenced material: blood T cells: a sorted CD56 or NKG2C T cell subset, CD4+ or CD8+ T cells, or bulk PBMC T cells (not recorded which). The TCR sequence derives from a man between 18 and 69 years old in good health. The CDR3 here is CASSPGTGVNQETQYF.